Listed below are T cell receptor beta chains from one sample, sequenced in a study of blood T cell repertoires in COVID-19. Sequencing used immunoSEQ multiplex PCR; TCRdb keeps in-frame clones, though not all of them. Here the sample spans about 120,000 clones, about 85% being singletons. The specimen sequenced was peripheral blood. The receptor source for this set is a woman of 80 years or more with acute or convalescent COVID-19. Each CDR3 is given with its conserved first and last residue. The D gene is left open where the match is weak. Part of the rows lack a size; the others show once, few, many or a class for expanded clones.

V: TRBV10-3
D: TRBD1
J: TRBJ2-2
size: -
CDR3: CAIRQGAGGELFF
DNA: TGTGCCATTCGGCAGGGGGCTGGCGGGGAGCTGTTTTTT

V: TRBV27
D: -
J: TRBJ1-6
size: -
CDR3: CASKQTNSPLHF
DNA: TGTGCCAGCAAACAGACGAATTCACCCCTCCACTTT

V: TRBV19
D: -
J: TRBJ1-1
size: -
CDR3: CASSIGGSVNTEAFF
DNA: TGTGCCAGTAGTATAGGAGGGTCGGTGAACACTGAAGCTTTCTTT

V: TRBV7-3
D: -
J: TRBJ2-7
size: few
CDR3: CASSLSGSYEQYF
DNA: TGTGCCAGCAGCTTAAGCGGATCCTACGAGCAGTACTTC

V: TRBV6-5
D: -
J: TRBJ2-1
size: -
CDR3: CASSSIAGTYNEQFF
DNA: TGTGCCAGCAGTTCCATCGCCGGGACCTACAATGAGCAGTTCTTC

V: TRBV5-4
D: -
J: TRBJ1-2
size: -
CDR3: CASSFFTGSYGYTF
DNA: TGTGCCAGCAGCTTCTTCACAGGGTCTTATGGCTACACCTTC

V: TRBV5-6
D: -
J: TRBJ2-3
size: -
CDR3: CASSFGHSTDTQYF
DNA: TGTGCCAGCAGCTTTGGACACAGCACAGATACGCAGTATTTT

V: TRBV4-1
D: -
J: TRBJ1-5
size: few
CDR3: CASSQGREPSNQPQHF
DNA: TGCGCCAGCAGCCAAGGCCGGGAGCCTAGCAATCAGCCCCAGCATTTT

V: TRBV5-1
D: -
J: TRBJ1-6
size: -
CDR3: CASSLAWGVENSPLHF
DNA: TGCGCCAGCAGCTTGGCCTGGGGGGTTGAGAATTCACCCCTCCACTTT

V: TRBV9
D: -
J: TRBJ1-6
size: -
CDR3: CASSERDGVRNSPLHF
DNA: TGTGCCAGCAGCGAGCGGGATGGGGTTCGTAATTCACCCCTCCACTTT

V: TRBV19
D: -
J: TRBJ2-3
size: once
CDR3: CASSLWGPGTDTQYF
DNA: TGTGCCAGTAGTTTGTGGGGCCCAGGCACAGATACGCAGTATTTT

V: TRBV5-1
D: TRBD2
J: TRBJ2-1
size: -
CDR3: CASSLFSGGTYNEQFF
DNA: TGCGCCAGCAGCTTGTTTAGCGGGGGCACCTACAATGAGCAGTTCTTC

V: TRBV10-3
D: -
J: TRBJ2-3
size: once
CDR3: CAISESTGADTQYF
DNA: TGTGCCATCAGTGAGTCGACAGGCGCAGATACGCAGTATTTT

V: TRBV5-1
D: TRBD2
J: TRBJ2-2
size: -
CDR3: CASSAQLAGTGELFF
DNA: TGCGCCAGCAGCGCTCAACTAGCGGGGACCGGGGAGCTGTTTTTT

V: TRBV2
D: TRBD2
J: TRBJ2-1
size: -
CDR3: CASSFSGRDNEQFF
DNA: TGTGCCAGCAGCTTTAGCGGGCGGGACAATGAGCAGTTCTTC

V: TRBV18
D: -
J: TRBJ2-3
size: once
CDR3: CASSPRVGTGADTQYF
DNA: TGTGCCAGCTCACCACGCGTGGGGACGGGGGCAGATACGCAGTATTTT

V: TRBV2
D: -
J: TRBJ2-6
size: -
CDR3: CASSLQGAGANVLTF
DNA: TGTGCCAGCAGTCTACAGGGAGCCGGGGCCAACGTCCTGACTTTC

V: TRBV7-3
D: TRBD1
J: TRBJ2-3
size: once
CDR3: CASSSTRGTGGFSDTQYF
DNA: TGTGCCAGCAGCTCAACAAGGGGGACAGGGGGTTTCTCAGATACGCAGTATTTT

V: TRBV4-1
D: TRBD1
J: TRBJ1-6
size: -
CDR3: CASSQVSGTGLSPLHF
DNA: TGCGCCAGCAGCCAAGTATCCGGGACAGGACTCTCACCCCTCCACTTT

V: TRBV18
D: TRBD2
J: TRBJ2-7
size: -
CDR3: CASSGSGGAYEQYF
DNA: TGTGCCAGCTCAGGTAGCGGGGGGGCGTACGAGCAGTACTTC

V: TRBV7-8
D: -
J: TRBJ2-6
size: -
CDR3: CASSRDWNSGANVLTF
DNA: TGTGCCAGCAGCCGGGACTGGAACTCTGGGGCCAACGTCCTGACTTTC

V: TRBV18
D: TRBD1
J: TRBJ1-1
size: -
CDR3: CASSPGTVTEAFF
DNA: TGTGCCAGCTCACCTGGGACAGTCACTGAAGCTTTCTTT

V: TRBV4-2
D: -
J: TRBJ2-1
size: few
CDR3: CASSQDPLSGNEQFF
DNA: TGTGCCAGCAGCCAAGACCCACTTAGCGGCAATGAGCAGTTCTTC

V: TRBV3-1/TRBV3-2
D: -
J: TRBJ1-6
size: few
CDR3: CASVTGNSPLHF
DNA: TGTGCCAGTGTTACAGGGAATTCACCCCTCCACTTT

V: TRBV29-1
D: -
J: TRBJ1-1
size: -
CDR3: CSVETGSNTEAFF
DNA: TGCAGCGTTGAAACAGGGTCGAACACTGAAGCTTTCTTT

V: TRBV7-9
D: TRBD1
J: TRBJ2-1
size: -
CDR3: CASSKQGGVNYNEQFF
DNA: TGTGCCAGCAGCAAACAAGGGGGCGTTAACTACAATGAGCAGTTCTTC

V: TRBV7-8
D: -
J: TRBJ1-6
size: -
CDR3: CASRFIRGSYNSPLHF
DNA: TGTGCCAGCAGATTTATTCGGGGCTCCTATAATTCACCCCTCCACTTT

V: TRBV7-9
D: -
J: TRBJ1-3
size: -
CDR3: CASSLWSRGSGNTIYF
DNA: TGTGCCAGCAGCTTATGGAGTAGGGGCTCTGGAAACACCATATATTTT

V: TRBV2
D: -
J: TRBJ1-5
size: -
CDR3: CASSEHSGDHQPQHF
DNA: TGTGCCAGCAGTGAACATTCAGGGGACCATCAGCCCCAGCATTTT

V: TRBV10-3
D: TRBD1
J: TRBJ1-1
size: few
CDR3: CAISGQGRTEAFF
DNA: TGTGCCATCAGTGGACAGGGGCGAACTGAAGCTTTCTTT

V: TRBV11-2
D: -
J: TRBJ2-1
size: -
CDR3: CASSLPGRGGSYNEQFF
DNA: TGTGCCAGCAGCTTACCAGGTAGAGGGGGCTCCTACAATGAGCAGTTCTTC

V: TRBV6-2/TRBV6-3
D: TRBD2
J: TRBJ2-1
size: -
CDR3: CASSYSQRGVWANEQFF
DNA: TGTGCCAGCAGTTACTCCCAGCGGGGGGTGTGGGCCAATGAGCAGTTCTTC

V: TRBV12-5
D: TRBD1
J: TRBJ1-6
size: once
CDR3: CASGLVLGDRVSPLHF
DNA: TGTGCTAGTGGTTTGGTACTCGGGGACAGGGTTTCACCCCTCCACTTT

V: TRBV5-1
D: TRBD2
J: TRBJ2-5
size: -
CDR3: CASSRGTSGETQYF
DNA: TGCGCCAGCAGCCGGGGGACTAGCGGAGAGACCCAGTACTTC

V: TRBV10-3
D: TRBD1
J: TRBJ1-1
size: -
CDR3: CAISERQGSATNTEAFF
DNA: TGTGCCATCAGTGAGCGACAGGGGAGCGCGACGAACACTGAAGCTTTCTTT

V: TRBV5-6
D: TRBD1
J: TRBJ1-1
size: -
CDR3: CASSLVGQGRTEAFF
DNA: TGTGCCAGCAGCTTGGTTGGACAGGGAAGGACTGAAGCTTTCTTT

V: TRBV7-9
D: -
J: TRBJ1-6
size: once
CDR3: CASSNLDNSPLHF
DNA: TGTGCCAGCAGCAACCTAGATAATTCACCCCTCCACTTT

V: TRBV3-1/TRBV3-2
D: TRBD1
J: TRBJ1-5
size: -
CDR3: CASSHGTGTQPQHF
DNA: TGTGCCAGCAGCCACGGGACAGGGACTCAGCCCCAGCATTTT

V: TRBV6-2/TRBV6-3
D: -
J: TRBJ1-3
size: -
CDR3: CASSGLQGTGNTIYF
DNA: TGTGCCAGCAGTGGACTGCAGGGGACTGGAAACACCATATATTTT

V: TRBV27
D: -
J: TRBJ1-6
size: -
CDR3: CATRFQGSSYNSPLHF
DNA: TGTGCCACCCGCTTTCAGGGTAGCTCCTATAATTCACCCCTCCACTTT

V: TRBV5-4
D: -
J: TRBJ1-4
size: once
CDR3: CASSLQGPGEKLFF
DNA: TGTGCCAGCAGCTTGCAGGGCCCAGGGGAAAAACTGTTTTTT

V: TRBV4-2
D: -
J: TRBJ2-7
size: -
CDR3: CASSQDVGQLPYEQYF
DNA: TGTGCCAGCAGCCAAGACGTCGGACAGCTACCCTACGAGCAGTACTTC

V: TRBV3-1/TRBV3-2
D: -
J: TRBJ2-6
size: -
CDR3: CASSQRGGALNVLTF
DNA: TGTGCCAGCAGCCAAAGGGGGGGAGCTCTCAACGTCCTGACTTTC

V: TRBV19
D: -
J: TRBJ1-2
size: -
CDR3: CASSQQQAGYTF
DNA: TGTGCCAGTAGTCAACAACAGGCGGGCTACACCTTC

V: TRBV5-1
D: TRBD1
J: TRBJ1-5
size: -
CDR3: CASSLGTGGNQPQHF
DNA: TGCGCCAGCAGCTTAGGGACAGGGGGCAATCAGCCCCAGCATTTT

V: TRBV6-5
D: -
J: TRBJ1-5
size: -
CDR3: CASSNRGRDDQPQHF
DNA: TGTGCCAGCAGTAACCGCGGGAGGGACGATCAGCCCCAGCATTTT

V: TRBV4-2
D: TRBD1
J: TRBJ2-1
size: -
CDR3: CASSEDRWNLHEQFF
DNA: TGTGCCAGCAGCGAGGACAGGTGGAATCTCCATGAGCAGTTCTTC

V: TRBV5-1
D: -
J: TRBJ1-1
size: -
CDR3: CASQRGDLNTEAFF
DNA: TGCGCCAGCCAGCGCGGGGATCTGAACACTGAAGCTTTCTTT

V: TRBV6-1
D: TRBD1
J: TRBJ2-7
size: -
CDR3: CASSEFLAGDSGAYEQYF
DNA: TGTGCCAGCAGTGAATTTTTGGCCGGGGACAGTGGGGCCTACGAGCAGTACTTC

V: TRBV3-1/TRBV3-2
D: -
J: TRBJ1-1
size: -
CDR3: CASSQVSRATEAFF
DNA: TGTGCCAGCAGCCAAGTGAGCAGGGCTACTGAAGCTTTCTTT

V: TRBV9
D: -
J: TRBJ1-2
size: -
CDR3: CASSPPQGRHGYTF
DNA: TGTGCCAGCAGCCCCCCCCAGGGGCGCCATGGCTACACCTTC

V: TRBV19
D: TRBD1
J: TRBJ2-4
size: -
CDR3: CASSPTLTGQAKNIQYF
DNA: TGTGCCAGTAGTCCCACCTTGACAGGGCAAGCCAAAAACATTCAGTACTTC